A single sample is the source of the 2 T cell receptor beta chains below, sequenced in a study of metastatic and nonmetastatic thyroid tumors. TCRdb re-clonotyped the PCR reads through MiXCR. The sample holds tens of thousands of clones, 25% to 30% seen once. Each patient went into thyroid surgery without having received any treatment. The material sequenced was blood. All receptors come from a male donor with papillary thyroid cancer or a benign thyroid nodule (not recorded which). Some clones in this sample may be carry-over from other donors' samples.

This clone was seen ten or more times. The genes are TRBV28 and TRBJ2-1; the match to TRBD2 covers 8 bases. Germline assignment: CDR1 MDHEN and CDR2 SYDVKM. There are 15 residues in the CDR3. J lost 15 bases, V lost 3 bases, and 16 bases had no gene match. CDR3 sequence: CASSLGGTRIETRFF. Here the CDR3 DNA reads TGTGCCAGCAGTTTGGGTGGGACTAGAATCGAGACTAGGTTCTTC.

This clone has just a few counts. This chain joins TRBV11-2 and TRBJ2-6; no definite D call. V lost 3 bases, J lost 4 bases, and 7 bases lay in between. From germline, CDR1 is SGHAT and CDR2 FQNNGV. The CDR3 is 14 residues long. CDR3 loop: CASSFIGGANVLTF. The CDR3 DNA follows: TGTGCCAGCAGCTTTATAGGGGGGGCCAACGTCCTGACTTTC.